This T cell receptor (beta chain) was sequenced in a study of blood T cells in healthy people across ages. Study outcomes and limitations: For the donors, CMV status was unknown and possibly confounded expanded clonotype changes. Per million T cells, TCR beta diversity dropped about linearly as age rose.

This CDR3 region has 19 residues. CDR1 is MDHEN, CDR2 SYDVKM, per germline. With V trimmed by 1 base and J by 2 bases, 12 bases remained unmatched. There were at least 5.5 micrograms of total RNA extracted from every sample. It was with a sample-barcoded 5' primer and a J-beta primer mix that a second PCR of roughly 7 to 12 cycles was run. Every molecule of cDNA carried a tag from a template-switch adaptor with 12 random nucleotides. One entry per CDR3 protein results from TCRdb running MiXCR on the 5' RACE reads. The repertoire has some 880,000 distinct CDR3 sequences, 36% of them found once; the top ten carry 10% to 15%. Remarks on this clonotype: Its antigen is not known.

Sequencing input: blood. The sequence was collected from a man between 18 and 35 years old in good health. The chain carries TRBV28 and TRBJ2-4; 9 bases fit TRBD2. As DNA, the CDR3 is TGTGCCAGCAGTTTATATCTCGGCGGGGGGGCACTCCCCAAAAACATTCAGTACTTC. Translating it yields CASSLYLGGGALPKNIQYF.